This record looks at one T cell receptor beta chain sequence and its context. Reverse transcription of roughly 0.45 to 1 ug RNA was performed with random hexamers. Amplification of TCR beta CDR3 used immunoSEQ multiplex PCR across 54 Vbeta and 13 Jbeta. A single record per CDR3 protein comes from TCRdb applying MiXCR to the immunoSEQ multiplex PCR reads. Among roughly 300,000 distinct CDR3 sequences, roughly 85% were seen once, and the ten largest hold over 0.095%. CDR3 length equals 16 residues. Germline V gene lookup returns CDR1 SNHLY and CDR2 FYNNEI. The ends were cut back, 1 base at V and 2 bases at J, with 12 bases in the middle. This sample is part of a study of CD8 T cells in Susac syndrome.

The specimen sequenced was CD8+ T cells from PBMCs. V is TRBV2 and J is TRBJ2-1; tentatively, D is TRBD2 (6 bases). The TCR comes from a human donor with multiple sclerosis. The CDR3 sequence: CASSEEWLATYNEQFF. The CDR3, as DNA: TGTGCCAGCAGTGAAGAATGGCTAGCGACCTACAATGAGCAGTTCTTC. Full variable domain (rest looked up from reference TRBV2 and TRBJ2-1): EPEVTQTPSHQVTQMGQEVILRCVPISNHLYFYWYRQILGQKVEFLVSFYNNEISEKSEIFDDQFSVERPDGSNFTLKIRSTKLEDSAMYFCASSEEWLATYNEQFFGPGTRLTVL.